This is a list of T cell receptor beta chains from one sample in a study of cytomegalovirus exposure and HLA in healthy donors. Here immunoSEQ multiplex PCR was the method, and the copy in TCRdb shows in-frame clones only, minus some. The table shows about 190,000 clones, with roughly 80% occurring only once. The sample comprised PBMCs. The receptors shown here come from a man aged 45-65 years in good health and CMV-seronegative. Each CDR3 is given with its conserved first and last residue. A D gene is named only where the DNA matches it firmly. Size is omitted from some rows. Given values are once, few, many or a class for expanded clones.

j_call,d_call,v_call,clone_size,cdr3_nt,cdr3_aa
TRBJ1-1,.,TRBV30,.,TGTGCCTGGAGTGTACAGGCAGGGTATCCCGGCACTGAAGCTTTCTTT,CAWSVQAGYPGTEAFF
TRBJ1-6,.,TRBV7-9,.,TGTGCCAGCAGTTCAGGGTCTTCACCCCTCCACTTT,CASSSGSSPLHF
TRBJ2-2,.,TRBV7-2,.,TGTGCCAGCAGCTTAGTTCTGGGGCACGGGGAGCTGTTTTTT,CASSLVLGHGELFF
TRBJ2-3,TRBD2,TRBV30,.,TGTGCCTGGAGCCGAAATAGCGGGGGGTACTCAAATACGCAGTATTTT,CAWSRNSGGYSNTQYF
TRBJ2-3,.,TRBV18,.,TGTGCCAGCTCACCAAAATTAGCCACAGATACGCAGTATTTT,CASSPKLATDTQYF
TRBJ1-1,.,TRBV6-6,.,TGTGCCAGCAGCGGAACCGGGAAGAACACTGAAGCTTTCTTT,CASSGTGKNTEAFF
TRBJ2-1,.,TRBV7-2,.,TGTGCCAGCAGCTTAGCGCCGACAGGCGGCCCTAGATATGAGCAGTTCTTC,CASSLAPTGGPRYEQFF
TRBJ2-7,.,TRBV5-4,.,TGTGCCAGCAGCTCAAGACGGGAAGGCGGCGAGCAGTACTTC,CASSSRREGGEQYF
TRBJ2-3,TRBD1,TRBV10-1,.,TGCGCCAGCAGTGGGGGACAGTCAAGCACAGATACGCAGTATTTT,CASSGGQSSTDTQYF
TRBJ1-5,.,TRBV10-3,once,TGTGCCATCGGGCCCAGCAATCAGCCCCAGCATTTT,CAIGPSNQPQHF
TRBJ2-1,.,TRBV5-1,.,TGCGCCAGCAGCTCCCCCACCGGGACAGAGCAGTTCTTC,CASSSPTGTEQFF
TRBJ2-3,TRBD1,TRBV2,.,TGTGCCAGCAGGGGCGGACAGGGCCCAGATACGCAGTATTTT,CASRGGQGPDTQYF
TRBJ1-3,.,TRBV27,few,TGTGCCAGCAGTTTGCAAAGGGAGATATATTTT,CASSLQREIYF
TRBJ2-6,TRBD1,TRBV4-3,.,TGCGCCAGCAGCCAAAGCGGCGGGACAGGGTCCTCCGTCCTGACTTTC,CASSQSGGTGSSVLTF
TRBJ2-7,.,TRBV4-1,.,TGCGCCAGCAGCCATGGTACAGGCAGCTACGAGCAGTACTTC,CASSHGTGSYEQYF
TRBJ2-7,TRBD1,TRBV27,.,TGTGCCAGCAGTAGCGACAGGGGGGTCCACGAGCAGTACTTC,CASSSDRGVHEQYF
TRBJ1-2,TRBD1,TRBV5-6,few,TGTGCCAGCAGCGGATGGACAGGGGGCGCCCATGGCTACACCTTC,CASSGWTGGAHGYTF
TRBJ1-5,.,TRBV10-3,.,TGTGCCATCAGCCAGGGCAGGGGCAATCAGCCCCAGCATTTT,CAISQGRGNQPQHF
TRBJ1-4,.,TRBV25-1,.,TGTGCCAGCAGTGAACGGACAGTCTCTAATGAAAAACTGTTTTTT,CASSERTVSNEKLFF
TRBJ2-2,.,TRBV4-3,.,TGCGCCAGCAGCCAGGAACCCTCTTCAGCGGGTCGGGGGGAGCTGTTTTTT,CASSQEPSSAGRGELFF
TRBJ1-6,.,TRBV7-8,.,TGTGCCAGCAGCTTAGAGGGGGTAGTGGATTCACCCCTCCACTTT,CASSLEGVVDSPLHF
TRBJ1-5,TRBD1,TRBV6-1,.,TGTGCCAGCAGCAACGGACAGGGGGCCAATCAGCCCCAGCATTTT,CASSNGQGANQPQHF
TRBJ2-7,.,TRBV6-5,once,TGTGCCAGCAGTTACTCGAGGCGAGGTTCCTACGAGCAGTACTTC,CASSYSRRGSYEQYF
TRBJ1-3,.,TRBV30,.,TGTGCCTGGAGCCCTTCTAACACCATATATTTT,CAWSPSNTIYF
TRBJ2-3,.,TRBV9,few,TGTGCCAGCAGCGTCAGGGCCGACAGTCGATTCACAGATACGCAGTATTTT,CASSVRADSRFTDTQYF
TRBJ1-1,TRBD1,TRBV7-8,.,TGTGCCAGCAGCTTAGATGGGACAGCCAACACTGAAGCTTTCTTT,CASSLDGTANTEAFF
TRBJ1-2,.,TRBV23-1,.,TGCGCCAGCAGTCGCAGTAACTATGGCTACACCTTC,CASSRSNYGYTF
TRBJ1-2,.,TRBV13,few,TGTGCCAGCAGCTTAGCAGGGTTTCAGGGCTACACCTTC,CASSLAGFQGYTF
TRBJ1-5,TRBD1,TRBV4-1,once,TGCGCCAGCAGCCAAGGGGGGACAGGCTTGGGTCAGCCCCAGCATTTT,CASSQGGTGLGQPQHF
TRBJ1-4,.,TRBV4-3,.,TGCGCCAGCAGCCAAGTGACTGGGGGGGGAACGCAAAAACTGTTTTTT,CASSQVTGGGTQKLFF
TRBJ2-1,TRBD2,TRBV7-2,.,TGTGCCAGCAGCTTCACTAGCGGGGTCTATGAGCAGTTCTTC,CASSFTSGVYEQFF
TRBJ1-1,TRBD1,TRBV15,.,TGTGCCGCCAGCAGAGCCCCGGGACAGGGAAGATCGGCTTTCTTT,CAASRAPGQGRSAFF
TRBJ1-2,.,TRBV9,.,TGTGCCAGCAGCGAAACGACTTGGTATGGCTACACCTTC,CASSETTWYGYTF
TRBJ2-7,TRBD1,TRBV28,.,TGTGCCAGCAGCGCCGGGACAGAATATTACGAGCAGTACTTC,CASSAGTEYYEQYF
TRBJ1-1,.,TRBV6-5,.,TGTGCCAGCACCCGCCCGGGGATGAGTGGAGAAGCTTTCTTT,CASTRPGMSGEAFF
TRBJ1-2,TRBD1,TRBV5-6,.,TGTGCCAGCAGCCTCTACCCGACAGGGGTGGCCTATGGCTACACCTTC,CASSLYPTGVAYGYTF
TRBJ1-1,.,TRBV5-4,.,TGTGCCAGCAGCTTGAACAGGGAGCGCACTGAAGCTTTCTTT,CASSLNRERTEAFF
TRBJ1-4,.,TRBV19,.,TGTGCCAGTACCGGATGGGGGCAAAATGAAAAACTGTTTTTT,CASTGWGQNEKLFF
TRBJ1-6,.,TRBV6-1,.,TGTGCCAGCATGAGGGAGGGTTCCTTCCAATCACCCCTCCACTTT,CASMREGSFQSPLHF
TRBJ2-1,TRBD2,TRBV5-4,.,TGTGCCAGCAGCTTGCCAGCGGGGGGTCGCAATGAGCAGTTCTTC,CASSLPAGGRNEQFF
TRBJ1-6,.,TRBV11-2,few,TGTGCCAGCAGCTTACAGTTGGCAGGGAATTCACCCCTCCACTTT,CASSLQLAGNSPLHF
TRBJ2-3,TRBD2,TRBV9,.,TGTGCCAGCAGCGGAACCGGGACTAGCGGGCTGAGCACAGATACGCAGTATTTT,CASSGTGTSGLSTDTQYF
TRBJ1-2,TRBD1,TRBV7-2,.,TGTGCCAGCAGCCGTGGGACAGGGACGTCATATGGCTACACCTTC,CASSRGTGTSYGYTF
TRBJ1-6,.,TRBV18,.,TGTGCCAGCTCACCGACCGCGCGGGAGTCACCCCTCCACTTT,CASSPTARESPLHF
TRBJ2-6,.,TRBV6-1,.,TGTGCCAGCAGTGGTTTGGGCGCTGGGGCCAACGTCCTGACTTTC,CASSGLGAGANVLTF
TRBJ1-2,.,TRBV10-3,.,TGTGCCATTGGAGACTATGGCTACACCTTC,CAIGDYGYTF
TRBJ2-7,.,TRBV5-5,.,TGTGCCAGCAGCTTGTCCGGACATAGCTCCTACGAGCAGTACTTC,CASSLSGHSSYEQYF
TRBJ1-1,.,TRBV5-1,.,TGCGCCAGCAGCCTGCCCAGGGAAACTGAAGCTTTCTTT,CASSLPRETEAFF
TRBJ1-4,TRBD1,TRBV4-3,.,TGCGCCAGCAGCCAAGAGGGGACAGGGTTTGAAAAACTGTTTTTT,CASSQEGTGFEKLFF
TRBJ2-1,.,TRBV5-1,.,TGCGCCAGCAGCTCGGGTGGCAATGAGCAGTTCTTC,CASSSGGNEQFF
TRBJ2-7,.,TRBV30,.,TGTGCCTGGAGCGCTACAGGTGGCGAGCAGTACTTC,CAWSATGGEQYF
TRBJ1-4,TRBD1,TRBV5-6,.,TGTGCCAGCAGCAGTCCAGGACAGGGCCCTGAAAAACTGTTTTTT,CASSSPGQGPEKLFF
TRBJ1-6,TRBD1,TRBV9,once,TGTGCCAGCAGCGTAGAGTGGACAGGGACTTCACCCCTCCACTTT,CASSVEWTGTSPLHF
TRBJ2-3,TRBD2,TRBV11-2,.,TGTGCCAGCAGCTATCTAGCGGCCAGCACAGATACGCAGTATTTT,CASSYLAASTDTQYF
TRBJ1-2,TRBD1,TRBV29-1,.,TGCAGCGTTGAAGGAGGACAGGGGGCTAGCCGCAACTATGGCTACACCTTC,CSVEGGQGASRNYGYTF
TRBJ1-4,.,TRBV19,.,TGTGCCAGTACGGCGCGGGCCGATGAAAAACTGTTTTTT,CASTARADEKLFF
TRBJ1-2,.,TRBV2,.,TGTGCCAGCAATGGAGGACCTGGCTACACCTTC,CASNGGPGYTF
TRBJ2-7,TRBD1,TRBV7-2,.,TGTGCCAGCAGCTTCACCGGGACAGGGGTCGACGAGCAGTACTTC,CASSFTGTGVDEQYF
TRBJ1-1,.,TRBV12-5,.,TGTGCTAGTGGTTTCCCCACAGGGACCCGGGGAGACACTGAAGCTTTCTTT,CASGFPTGTRGDTEAFF